The source of this TCR beta chain is a study of identical twins. Overall study findings and caveats: Models underestimated how often monozygotic twins shared out-of-frame TCR alpha. Potential partial confounding of zero-insertion analyses by invariant MAIT and iNKT cells was noted.

A remark on this clonotype: Its target is not known.

V lost 0 bases, J lost 2 bases, and 13 bases lay in between. The CDR3 covers 15 residues. Germline-derived CDR1 and CDR2 are DFQATT and SNEGSKA (reference sequence). TCRdb independently ran MiXCR on the 5' RACE reads; one entry per CDR3 protein. The sample records some 1,600,000 distinct CDR3 sequences, about 30% being singletons. This rearrangement joins TRBV20-1 to TRBJ2-5; D uncertain. This TCR came from a newborn girl in good health. Input material: cord blood. CDR3 loop: CSARDILGLQETQYF. CDR3 in DNA: TGCAGTGCTAGAGATATTCTAGGGTTACAAGAGACCCAGTACTTC.